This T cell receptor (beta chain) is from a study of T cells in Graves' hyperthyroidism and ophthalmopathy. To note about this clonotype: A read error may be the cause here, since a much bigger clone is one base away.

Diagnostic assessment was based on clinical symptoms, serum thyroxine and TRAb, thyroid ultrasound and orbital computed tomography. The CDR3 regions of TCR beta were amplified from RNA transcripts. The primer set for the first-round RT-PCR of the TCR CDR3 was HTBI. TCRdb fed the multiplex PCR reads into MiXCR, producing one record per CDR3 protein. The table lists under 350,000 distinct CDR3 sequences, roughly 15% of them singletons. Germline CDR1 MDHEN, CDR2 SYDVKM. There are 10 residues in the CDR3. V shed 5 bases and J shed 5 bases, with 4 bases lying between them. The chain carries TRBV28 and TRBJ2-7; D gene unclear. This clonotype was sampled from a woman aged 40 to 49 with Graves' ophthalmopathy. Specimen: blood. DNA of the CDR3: TGTGCCAGCAGTGTCAACGAGCAGTACTTC. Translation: CASSVNEQYF.